This paragraph reports one TCR beta chain. Profiling relied on immunoSEQ multiplex PCR, and the TCRdb table lists in-frame clones only, not all of them. In the table there are 140,000 or so clones, roughly 83% of which are singletons. The data are from a study of cytotoxic CD8 clonotypes in ibrutinib-treated CLL. The CDR3 sequence is 15 residues long. Germline CDR1 GTSNPN, CDR2 SVGIG (reference sequence). V shed 8 bases, J shed 8 bases, and the junction held 16 bases outside the gene matches. The source was PBMCs, collected after 12 months of ibrutinib treatment. The J gene is TRBJ2-4, the V gene TRBV30, with 9 bases fitting TRBD2. This receptor was taken from a human donor with chronic lymphocytic leukemia. The CDR3 DNA follows: TGTGCCGTACGGAATGCTAGCGGGACGAGAGACATTCAGTACTTC. Its protein product is CAVRNASGTRDIQYF.